The subject of this entry is one T cell receptor beta chain. This table comes from immunoSEQ multiplex PCR, and its TCRdb copy is limited to in-frame clones, with some not included. This sample has 97,000 or so clones; 86% occur once, and the top ten carry less than 6%. This specimen belongs to a study of T cell responses to AZD1222 COVID-19 vaccine. This CDR3 comprises 13 residues. Trimming left V 1 base short and J 2 bases short, with 3 bases between. Per the germline V gene, CDR1 is SGDLS and CDR2 is YYNGEE. V is TRBV9 and J is TRBJ1-4; no reliable D call. The sample was peripheral blood, taken on day 0 of AZD1222 vaccination. The receptor comes from an adult in good health. The chain's CDR3 is CASSVSTNEKLFF. In DNA form, the CDR3 reads TGTGCCAGCAGCGTATCTACTAATGAAAAACTGTTTTTT.